Following are 24 T cell receptor beta chains from one sample sequenced in a study of blood T cells in healthy people across ages. With a J-beta primer mix and a sample-barcoded 5' primer, a second PCR ran roughly 6 to 11 cycles. TCRdb re-called the 5' RACE reads through MiXCR, storing one row per CDR3 protein. The sample lists some 750,000 distinct CDR3 sequences; 22% were seen once. The material sequenced was blood. The origin of the receptors is a man aged 70-80 years in good health.

Ten or more counts support this clonotype. V and J are TRBV20-1 and TRBJ2-1; D may be TRBD1 (5 bases). This CDR3 contains 16 residues. Trimming cost V 5 bases and J 6 bases, with 23 bases left between them. In germline, CDR1 is DFQATT, CDR2 SNEGSKA (reference sequence). The CDR3 is CSAREYWTTSGNEQFF. In nucleotides, the CDR3 is TGCAGTGCTCGCGAATATTGGACAACCTCTGGCAATGAGCAGTTCTTC.

V usage is TRBV28 and J usage is TRBJ2-3; 10 positions match TRBD1. From germline, CDR1 is MDHEN and CDR2 SYDVKM. V lost 7 bases and J lost 4; bases outside the gene matches: 5. The CDR3 has 14 amino acids. The chain's CDR3 is CASTRDRGADTQYF. CDR3 DNA sequence: TGTGCCAGCACCCGGGACAGGGGCGCAGATACGCAGTATTTT.

This chain uses TRBV11-2 with TRBJ2-3; 11 bases align to TRBD2. This CDR3 has 16 residues. CDR1 is SGHAT and CDR2 is FQNNGV in the germline V gene. The V and J ends lost 7 bases and 4 bases, in that order; junction bases with no gene match: 10. The chain's CDR3 is CASTLLAGVMPDTQYF. DNA for the CDR3: TGTGCCAGCACCCTACTAGCGGGGGTTATGCCAGATACGCAGTATTTT.

V gene TRBV10-3 combines with J gene TRBJ2-1; 7 positions agree with TRBD2. TRBJ2-5 explains the end of the DNA better; the J call may be wrong. Looked up from germline, CDR1 is ENHRY and CDR2 is SYGVKD. The CDR3 has 12 residues. In DNA form, the CDR3 reads TGTGCCATCTCTAGCGGCCAAGAGACCCAGTACTTC. It encodes CAISSGQETQYF.

Ten or more counts support this clonotype. The chain combines TRBV28 with TRBJ1-2; D not resolved. Germline values: CDR1 MDHEN, CDR2 SYDVKM. V was clipped by 2 bases and J by 2 bases, with 6 bases between them. The CDR3 is 13 residues long. The CDR3 DNA follows: TGTGCCAGCAGTTTACTGCAGAACTATGGCTACACCTTC. It yields the protein CASSLLQNYGYTF.

The V and J genes are TRBV24-1 and TRBJ2-3; 7 positions agree with TRBD1. J gave up 0 bases and V 2 bases, and 7 bases lay outside the gene matches. The CDR3 runs to 17 residues. Germline lookup yields CDR1 KGHDR and CDR2 SFDVKD. CDR3 in DNA: TGTGCCACCAGTGATTCGGGACAGTTTCCTAGCACAGATACGCAGTATTTT. This translates into CATSDSGQFPSTDTQYF.

This rearrangement joins TRBV28 to TRBJ2-3; possible D gene TRBD2, 6 bases. V shed 3 bases and J shed 0 bases, with 10 bases lying between them. The CDR3 runs to 15 residues. Germline V CDR1 and CDR2: MDHEN, SYDVKM. The CDR3: CASSFGAGSTDTQYF. The CDR3 DNA sequence: TGTGCCAGCAGTTTTGGGGCGGGAAGCACAGATACGCAGTATTTT.

This clonotype was detected a few times. The gene calls are TRBV7-9 and TRBJ2-2; D is unresolved. The CDR3 loop spans 13 amino acids. V dropped 3 bases and J dropped 4 bases, with 6 bases sitting between them. From germline, CDR1 is SEHNR and CDR2 FQNEAQ (reference sequence). The CDR3 DNA is TGTGCCAGCAGCTTCCTGGGCACCGGGGAGCTGTTTTTT. Translated, it gives CASSFLGTGELFF.

This clonotype was seen a few times. V and J are TRBV6-6 and TRBJ1-2; 7 positions match TRBD1. V shed 6 bases, J shed 8 bases, and the junction held 9 bases outside the gene matches. Germline CDR1 is MNHNY and CDR2 is SVGAGI (reference sequence). The CDR3 runs to 13 residues. CDR3: CASSHDRVRGYTF. CDR3 DNA sequence: TGTGCCAGCAGCCACGACAGGGTACGGGGCTACACCTTC.

The chain combines TRBV20-1 with TRBJ1-2; 7 nucleotides align to TRBD1. V shed 0 bases and J 8 bases; nucleotides not matched to a gene: 9. CDR3 length: 14 amino acids. Germline CDR1 and CDR2: DFQATT and SNEGSKA (reference sequence). The CDR3 is CSARDLGRGQGYTF. The CDR3 DNA reads as TGCAGTGCTAGAGATCTGGGTAGGGGGCAAGGCTACACCTTC.

This clonotype was seen a handful of times. The chain uses TRBV20-1 and TRBJ1-1; weak D call: TRBD1 (6 bases). This CDR3 contains 11 residues. Germline values: CDR1 DFQATT, CDR2 SNEGSKA (reference sequence). Trimming left V 3 bases short and J 11 bases short, with 13 bases between. CDR3 nucleotides: TGCAGTGCTAGGGACAGCCCCCGGGCTTTCTTT. The encoded protein is CSARDSPRAFF.

This clonotype was counted a few times. The chain is built from TRBV27 and TRBJ2-5; 7 bases map to TRBD2. CDR3 length: 14 residues. The germline V gene has CDR1 MNHEY and CDR2 SMNVEV (reference sequence). V dropped 4 bases and J dropped 1; count of bases not matched to a gene: 3. CDR3: CASSSLAVQETQYF. Written as DNA, the CDR3 is TGTGCCAGCAGTTCTCTAGCGGTCCAAGAGACCCAGTACTTC.

The chain links TRBV12-3 or TRBV12-4 to TRBJ2-2, with 8 bases identical to TRBD1. J lost 8 bases, V lost 7 bases, and 12 bases had no gene match. The CDR3 runs 15 residues. In nucleotides, the CDR3 is TGTGCCAGCACCCCAATCCAGGGGGCAGGAGGGGAGCTGTTTTTT. This sequence encodes CASTPIQGAGGELFF.

The chain combines TRBV18 with TRBJ2-4; 7 positions agree with TRBD1. V shed 3 bases and J 1 base; nucleotides not matched to a gene: 0. CDR3 size: 14 residues. Germline lookup yields CDR1 KGHSH and CDR2 LQKENI. CDR3 DNA sequence: TGTGCCAGCTCACCGACAGGGGCCAAAAACATTCAGTACTTC. This gives the protein CASSPTGAKNIQYF.

This clonotype was picked up a small number of times. V usage is TRBV6-2 or TRBV6-3 and J usage is TRBJ2-1; D may be TRBD1 or TRBD2 (6 bases each). Germline V gene data show CDR1 as MNHEY and CDR2 as SVGEGT. V was pared by 6 bases and J by 5 bases, with 17 bases between. The CDR3 sequence is 15 residues long. The CDR3 region is CASRSRGQRDNEQFF. The CDR3 coding sequence is TGTGCCAGCAGATCCCGGGGGCAAAGGGACAATGAGCAGTTCTTC.

This chain joins TRBV4-1 and TRBJ1-6; D call uncertain. CDR3 length: 18 amino acids. Germline CDR1 is MGHRA and CDR2 is YSYEKL. The ends were cut back, 0 bases at V and 4 bases at J, with 16 bases in the middle. As DNA, the CDR3 is TGCGCCAGCAGCCAAGATAAGGCAGCCACCCATTATAATTCACCCCTCCACTTT. The encoded protein is CASSQDKAATHYNSPLHF.

This clonotype was recorded a few times. In DNA, the CDR3 is TGTGCCAGCACTCCCGGCGGCTCGCGGCAGTACCAAGAGACCCAGTACTTC. Its translation: CASTPGGSRQYQETQYF. The chain couples TRBV12-3 or TRBV12-4 to TRBJ2-5, with D uncertain. This CDR3 contains 17 residues. V dropped 7 bases and J dropped 0 bases, with 21 bases sitting between them.

The CDR3 DNA is TGTGCCAGCAGTTACGACAAGATCCAAGAGACCCAGTACTTC. Translated, it gives CASSYDKIQETQYF. The chain carries TRBV6-5 and TRBJ2-5; D gene unclear. The CDR3 is 14 residues long. V was pared by 2 bases and J by 1 base, with 8 bases between. Germline V CDR1 and CDR2: MNHEY, SVGAGI.

V usage is TRBV18 and J usage is TRBJ1-4; 10 bases agree with TRBD1. The CDR3 sequence is 12 residues long. The germline CDR1 and CDR2 sequences are KGHSH and LQKENI. Trimming at V came to 3 bases and at J to 12 bases, leaving 1 base not matched to a gene. The CDR3 region is CASSPDRGELFF. CDR3 nucleotide sequence: TGTGCCAGCTCACCGGACAGGGGGGAACTGTTTTTT. Variable domain in full (rest from reference TRBV18 and TRBJ1-4): NAGVMQNPRHLVRRRGQEARLRCSPMKGHSHVYWYRQLPEEGLKFMVYLQKENIIDESGMPKERFSAEFPKEGPSILRIQQVVRGDSAAYFCASSPDRGELFFGSGTQLSVL.

This clonotype was detected a few times. This chain connects TRBV20-1 to TRBJ2-5; D might be TRBD2 (5 bases). Germline CDR1 is DFQATT and CDR2 is SNEGSKA (reference sequence). This CDR3 is built from 11 residues. Trimming cost V 6 bases and J 3 bases, with 8 bases left between them. CDR3 residues: CSAEREETQYF. CDR3 DNA: TGCAGTGCGGAGAGGGAAGAGACCCAGTACTTC.

A single count supports this clonotype. This chain connects TRBV7-9 to TRBJ1-4; a possible D gene is TRBD1 (6 bases). CDR3 size: 14 residues. V was shortened by 4 bases and J by 11 bases, with 17 bases between the two germline ends. Germline V gene data show CDR1 as SEHNR and CDR2 as FQNEAQ (reference sequence). The CDR3 spells CASSSNRVVGKLFF. The CDR3 DNA sequence: TGTGCCAGCAGCTCAAACAGGGTGGTTGGGAAACTGTTTTTT.

This clonotype was detected a few times. CDR3 residues: CASNVGAEETQYF. CDR3 sequence (DNA): TGTGCCAGCAACGTGGGGGCCGAGGAGACCCAGTACTTC. The chain couples TRBV5-5 to TRBJ2-5, with D possibly TRBD1 on 6 matching bases. Germline values: CDR1 SGHKS, CDR2 YYEKEE (reference sequence). CDR3 length: 13 amino acids. V was cut by 6 bases and J by 5 bases, with 14 bases left in between. The full variable domain, in which reference TRBV5-5 and TRBJ2-5 provide the parts outside the CDR3, is DAGVTQSPTHLIKTRGQQVTLRCSPISGHKSVSWYQQVLGQGPQFIFQYYEKEERGRGNFPDRFSARQFPNYSSELNVNALLLGDSALYLCASNVGAEETQYFGPGTRLLVL.

V is TRBV6-6 and J is TRBJ2-1; TRBD1 aligns across 8 bases. This CDR3 spans 14 amino acids. The trim removed 5 bases at V and 2 bases at J, leaving 2 bases unmatched. CDR1 is MNHNY, CDR2 SVGAGI, per germline (reference sequence). This CDR3 reads CASSDRGTYNEQFF. DNA of the CDR3: TGTGCCAGCAGTGACAGGGGCACCTACAATGAGCAGTTCTTC.

The chain links TRBV12-3 or TRBV12-4 to TRBJ1-3; D is unclear. Trimming shortened V by 5 bases and J by 4 bases, and 12 bases separated the two germline ends. CDR3 length: 14 residues. DNA for the CDR3: TGTGCCAGCAGTCGACCGGTGCGGGGAAACACCATATATTTT. It is translated as CASSRPVRGNTIYF.